The sequence of this T cell receptor beta chain was determined in a study of PD-1 blockade in classical Hodgkin lymphoma. On this clone itself: Antigen specificity is unknown.

Study-wide findings and caveats: Repertoires differed for reasons still undefined, possibly disease activity or prior therapy. Newly diagnosed patients had baseline TCR diversity that was reportedly lower than that of healthy donors.

Trimming took off 3 bases at V and 10 bases at J, with 12 bases between the two ends. Looked up from germline, CDR1 is SGHAT and CDR2 is FQNNGV. This CDR3 contains 12 residues. Time point specified: newly diagnosed, previously untreated cHL patient sample. Out of thawed PBMCs, magnetic negative selection purified CD4+ T cells. Researchers used newly diagnosed, untreated classical Hodgkin lymphoma PBMCs for comparison. Assay: immunoSEQ multiplex PCR; the TCRdb copy retains only in-frame clones and omits some. Among some 34,000 clones listed, 85% to 90% were seen once. This TCR was recovered from a human donor with classical Hodgkin lymphoma. V and J are TRBV11-2 and TRBJ1-1, with D perhaps TRBD1 (5 bases). The sample was CD4+ T cells from blood. CDR3 in amino acids: CASSFLGGRAFF. Here the CDR3 DNA reads TGTGCCAGCAGCTTCCTTGGGGGGAGAGCTTTCTTT. Combining the CDR3 with reference TRBV11-2 and TRBJ1-1 gives the whole variable domain EAGVAQSPRYKIIEKRQSVAFWCNPISGHATLYWYQQILGQGPKLLIQFQNNGVVDDSQLPKDRFSAERLKGVDSTLKIQPAKLEDSAVYLCASSFLGGRAFFGQGTRLTVV.